Listed below are T cell receptor beta chains from one sample, sequenced in a study of CXCR3 chemokines and chemotherapy response in bladder cancer. MiXCR was run by TCRdb on the PCR reads, yielding one entry per CDR3 protein. The data contain about 3,500 distinct CDR3 sequences, about 25% of them singletons. Collection of the sample occurred from a patient whose treatment included neoadjuvant chemotherapy. Receptor source: a human donor with bladder cancer that did not respond to neoadjuvant chemotherapy. The CDR3 runs from the conserved cysteine through the conserved F or W. A D gene is named only where the DNA matches it firmly. The size of a clone is reported for some rows only, either as once, few or many, or as a class for expanded clones.

D	V	J	size	CDR3	DNA
TRBD2	TRBV27	TRBJ2-3	medium-sized	CASSFTGLAGRTDTQYF	TGTGCCAGCAGTTTTACGGGACTAGCGGGGAGGACAGATACGCAGTATTTT
NA	TRBV19	TRBJ1-2	medium-sized	CASSIRGLYGYTF	TGTGCCAGTAGTATAAGGGGCCTCTATGGCTACACCTTC
NA	TRBV6-1	TRBJ2-3	NA	CASSPGTDTQYF	TGTGCCAGCAGTCCCGGGACAGATACGCAGTATTTT
NA	TRBV6-2/TRBV6-3	TRBJ2-5	many	CASSYGRLYQETQYF	TGTGCCAGCAGTTACGGTCGGTTGTACCAAGAGACCCAGTACTTC
TRBD2	TRBV2	TRBJ2-3	many	CASTLGTSGGDTQYF	TGTGCCAGCACCCTCGGGACTAGCGGGGGTGATACGCAGTATTTT
TRBD1	TRBV7-9	TRBJ2-1	many	CASSLFVGQGAPLGSSYNEQFF	TGTGCCAGCAGCTTATTTGTGGGGCAGGGGGCACCCCTGGGGAGCTCCTACAATGAGCAGTTCTTC
NA	TRBV28	TRBJ2-1	NA	CASRIQGDSYNEQFF	TGTGCCAGCAGGATACAGGGAGATTCCTACAATGAGCAGTTCTTC
NA	TRBV6-5	TRBJ1-3	many	CASSLGVDSGNTIYF	TGTGCCAGCAGCTTGGGGGTCGACTCTGGAAACACCATATATTTT
NA	TRBV20-1	TRBJ2-5	NA	CSALGGQRYQETQYF	TGCAGTGCCCTGGGGGGACAGCGGTACCAAGAGACCCAGTACTTC
NA	TRBV19	TRBJ2-2	NA	CASSIWTGGELFF	TGTGCCAGTAGTATATGGACCGGGGGGGAGCTGTTTTTT
NA	TRBV4-1	TRBJ2-2	NA	CASSQGGRSTGELFF	TGCGCCAGCAGCCAAGGTGGCAGGTCCACCGGGGAGCTGTTTTTT
TRBD1	TRBV6-1	TRBJ1-1	NA	CASSEVDRGAAFF	TGTGCCAGCAGTGAGGTGGACAGGGGGGCCGCTTTCTTT
TRBD2	TRBV6-6	TRBJ2-1	NA	CASSNPSGSGREQFF	TGTGCCAGCAGCAACCCTAGCGGGTCCGGTAGGGAGCAGTTCTTC
NA	TRBV20-1	TRBJ1-1	few	CSAAADGNEAFF	TGCAGTGCTGCCGCGGACGGAAATGAAGCTTTCTTT
TRBD2	TRBV11-2	TRBJ2-1	many	CASSSGWYLAVPYNEQFF	TGTGCCAGCAGCTCCGGGTGGTACCTAGCGGTTCCCTACAATGAGCAGTTCTTC
NA	TRBV5-1	TRBJ2-7	many	CASSEGTASYEQYF	TGCGCCAGCAGCGAAGGGACTGCCTCCTACGAGCAGTACTTC
TRBD2	TRBV9	TRBJ2-3	many	CASSPRVAGTLTDTQYF	TGTGCCAGCAGCCCTCGGGTAGCGGGGACCCTCACAGATACGCAGTATTTT
NA	TRBV6-2/TRBV6-3	TRBJ2-4	medium-sized	CASTPTRGAKNIQYF	TGTGCCAGCACCCCGACTCGCGGGGCCAAAAACATTCAGTACTTC
NA	TRBV6-6	TRBJ2-2	once	CASSYGDGGELFF	TGTGCCAGCAGTTACGGGGACGGCGGGGAGCTGTTTTTT
NA	TRBV5-4	TRBJ1-1	medium-sized	CASRPELGAGNTEAFF	TGTGCCAGCAGGCCCGAGTTGGGGGCAGGAAACACTGAAGCTTTCTTT
NA	TRBV12-3/TRBV12-4	TRBJ1-1	many	CASSLLSGRSAEAFF	TGTGCCAGCAGTTTGTTGTCGGGGCGCAGCGCTGAAGCTTTCTTT
NA	TRBV7-9	TRBJ1-6	many	CASSHDGWEPLHF	TGTGCCAGCAGCCATGACGGGTGGGAACCCCTCCACTTT
TRBD1	TRBV6-2/TRBV6-3	TRBJ1-5	medium-sized	CASSLDRDRNQPQHF	TGTGCCAGCAGCCTAGACAGGGACAGAAATCAGCCCCAGCATTTT
TRBD2	TRBV2	TRBJ2-7	NA	CASSQGTSRVVEQYF	TGTGCCAGCAGTCAAGGGACTAGCAGGGTTGTAGAGCAGTACTTC